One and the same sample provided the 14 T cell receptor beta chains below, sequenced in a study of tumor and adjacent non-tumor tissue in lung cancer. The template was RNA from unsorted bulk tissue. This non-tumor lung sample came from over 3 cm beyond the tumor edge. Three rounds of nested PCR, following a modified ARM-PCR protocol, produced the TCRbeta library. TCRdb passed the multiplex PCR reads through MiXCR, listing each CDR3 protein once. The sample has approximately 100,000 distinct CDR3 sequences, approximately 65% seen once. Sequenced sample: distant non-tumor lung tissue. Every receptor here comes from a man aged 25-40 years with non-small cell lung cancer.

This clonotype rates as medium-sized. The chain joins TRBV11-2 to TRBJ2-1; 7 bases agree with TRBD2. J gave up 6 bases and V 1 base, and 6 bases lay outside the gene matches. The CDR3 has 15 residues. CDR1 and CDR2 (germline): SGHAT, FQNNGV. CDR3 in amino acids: CASSLAWSSGNEQFF. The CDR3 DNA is TGTGCCAGCAGCTTAGCGTGGTCTAGCGGCAATGAGCAGTTCTTC.

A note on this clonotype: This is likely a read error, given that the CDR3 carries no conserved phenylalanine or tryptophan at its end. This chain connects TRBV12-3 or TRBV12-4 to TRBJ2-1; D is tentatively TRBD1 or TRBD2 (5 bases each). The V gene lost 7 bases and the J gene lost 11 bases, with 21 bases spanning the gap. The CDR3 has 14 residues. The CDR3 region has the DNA TGTGCCAGCAACAGGCAGGGAGCAGACCATAAGCAGTTCATC. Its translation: CASNRQGADHKQFI.

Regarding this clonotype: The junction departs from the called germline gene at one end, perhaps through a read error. The CDR3, as DNA: TGCGCCAGCAGACAAGATGTGGCAAACCGCTATGGCTACACCTTC. This encodes CASRQDVANRYGYTF. The chain combines TRBV4-1 with TRBJ1-2; no clear D gene. There are 15 residues in the CDR3. CDR1 is MGHRA and CDR2 is YSYEKL in the germline V gene.

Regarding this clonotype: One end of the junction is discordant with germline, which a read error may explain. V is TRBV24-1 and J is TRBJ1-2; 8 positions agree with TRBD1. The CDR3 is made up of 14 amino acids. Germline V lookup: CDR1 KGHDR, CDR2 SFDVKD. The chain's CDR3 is CAASDVDRGYGYTF. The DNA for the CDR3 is TGTGCCGCCAGTGATGTTGACAGGGGCTATGGCTACACCTTC.

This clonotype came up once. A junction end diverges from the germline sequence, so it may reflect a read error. The CDR3 bases are TGCAGTGTCGAGGGTCAGTCCTACAAGCAGTACTTC. Translating gives CSVEGQSYKQYF. The rearrangement uses TRBV29-1 and TRBJ2-7; D possibly corresponds to TRBD2 (5 bases). Germline loops: CDR1 SQVTM, CDR2 ANQGSEA. The CDR3 extends over 12 amino acids.

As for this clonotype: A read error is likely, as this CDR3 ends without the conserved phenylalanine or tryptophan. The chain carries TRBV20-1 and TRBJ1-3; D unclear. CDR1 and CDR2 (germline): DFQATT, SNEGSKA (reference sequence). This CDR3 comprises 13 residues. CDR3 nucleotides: TGCAGTGCTGAGCAACAGTCTGGAAACATCATATATTTG. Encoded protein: CSAEQQSGNIIYL.

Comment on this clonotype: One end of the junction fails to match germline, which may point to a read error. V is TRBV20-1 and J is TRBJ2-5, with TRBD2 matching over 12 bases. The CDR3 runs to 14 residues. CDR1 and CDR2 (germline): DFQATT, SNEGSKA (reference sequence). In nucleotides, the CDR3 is TGCAGTGCTAGGCTAGCGGGGGGGCAAGAGACCCGGTACTTC. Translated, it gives CSARLAGGQETRYF.

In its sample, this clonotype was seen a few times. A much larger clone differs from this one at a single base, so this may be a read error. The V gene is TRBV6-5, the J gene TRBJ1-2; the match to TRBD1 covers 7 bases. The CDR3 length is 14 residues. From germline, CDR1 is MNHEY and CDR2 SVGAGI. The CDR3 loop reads CVSGLDRAPSGYTF. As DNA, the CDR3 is TGTGTCAGCGGCTTAGACAGGGCCCCCTCTGGCTACACCTTC.

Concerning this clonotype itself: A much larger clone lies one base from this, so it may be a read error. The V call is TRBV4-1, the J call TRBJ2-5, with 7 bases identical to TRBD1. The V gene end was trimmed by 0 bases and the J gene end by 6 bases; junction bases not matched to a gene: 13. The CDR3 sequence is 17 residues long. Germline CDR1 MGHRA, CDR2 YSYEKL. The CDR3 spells CASSQDPLGQAQKTQYF. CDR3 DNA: TGCGCCAGCAGCCAAGATCCCCTAGGACAGGCACAAAAGACCCAGTACTTC.

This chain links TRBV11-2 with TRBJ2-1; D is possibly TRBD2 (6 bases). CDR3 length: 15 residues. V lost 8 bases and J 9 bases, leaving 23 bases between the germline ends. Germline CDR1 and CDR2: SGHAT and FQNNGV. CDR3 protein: CASASERAPFVEQFF. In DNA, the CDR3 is TGTGCCAGCGCTTCGGAGCGGGCCCCCTTCGTTGAGCAGTTCTTC.

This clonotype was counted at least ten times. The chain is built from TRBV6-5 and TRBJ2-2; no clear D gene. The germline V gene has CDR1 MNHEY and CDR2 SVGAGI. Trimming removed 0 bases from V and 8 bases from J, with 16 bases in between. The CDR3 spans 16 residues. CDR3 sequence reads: CASSYSPPWVGGELFF. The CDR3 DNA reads TGTGCCAGCAGTTACTCCCCCCCATGGGTGGGAGGGGAGCTGTTTTTT.

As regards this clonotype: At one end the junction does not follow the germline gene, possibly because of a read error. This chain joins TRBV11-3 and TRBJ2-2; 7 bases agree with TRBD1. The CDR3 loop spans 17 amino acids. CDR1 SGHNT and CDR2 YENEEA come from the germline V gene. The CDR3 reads CASNLLNGDSPTRELFF. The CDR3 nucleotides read TGTGCCAGCAACTTATTAAACGGGGACAGCCCTACCAGGGAGCTGTTTTTT.

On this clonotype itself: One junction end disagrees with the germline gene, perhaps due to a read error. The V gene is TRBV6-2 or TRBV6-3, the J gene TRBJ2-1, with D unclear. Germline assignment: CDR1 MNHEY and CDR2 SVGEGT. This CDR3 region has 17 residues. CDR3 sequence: CPSSRLGKTFTYNEQFF. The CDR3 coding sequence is TGTCCCAGCAGCCGACTTGGCAAGACCTTTACTTACAATGAGCAGTTCTTC.

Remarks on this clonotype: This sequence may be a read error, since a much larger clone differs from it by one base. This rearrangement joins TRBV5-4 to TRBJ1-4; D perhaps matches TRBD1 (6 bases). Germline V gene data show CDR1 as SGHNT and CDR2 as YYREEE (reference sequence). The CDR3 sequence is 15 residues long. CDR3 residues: CASSLAGAEGEKLLF. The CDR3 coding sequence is TGTGCCAGCAGCTTGGCAGGGGCCGAAGGTGAAAAACTGCTTTTT.